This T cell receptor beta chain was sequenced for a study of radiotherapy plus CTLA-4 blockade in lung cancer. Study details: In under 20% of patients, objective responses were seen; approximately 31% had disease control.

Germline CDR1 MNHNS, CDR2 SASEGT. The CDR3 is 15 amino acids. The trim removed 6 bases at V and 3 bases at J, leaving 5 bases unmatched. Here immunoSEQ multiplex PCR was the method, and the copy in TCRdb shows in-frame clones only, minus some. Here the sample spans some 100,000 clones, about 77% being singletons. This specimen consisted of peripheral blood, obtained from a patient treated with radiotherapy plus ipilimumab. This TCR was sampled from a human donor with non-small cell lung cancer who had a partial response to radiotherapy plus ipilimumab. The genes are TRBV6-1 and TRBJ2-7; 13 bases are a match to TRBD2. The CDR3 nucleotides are TGTGCCAGCAGAGAGGGACTAGCGGGAAGCTACGAGCAGTACGTC. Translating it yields CASREGLAGSYEQYV.